The 21 T cell receptor beta chains in this list originate from one sample, sequenced in a study of shared clonotypes between healthy human individuals. Here immunoSEQ multiplex PCR was the method, and the copy in TCRdb shows in-frame clones only, minus some. Found here are a few million clones, 93% of them singletons; the top ten hold around 0.4%. The sequencing input was naive CD4+ T cells from PBMCs. Subset here: CD45RA+ positively selected. Every receptor here comes from a man younger than 35 in good health. Some clones in this sample may be carry-over from other donors' samples.

The chain uses TRBV18 and TRBJ1-2; 9 bases map to TRBD1. Germline V gives CDR1 KGHSH, CDR2 LQKENI. CDR3 length: 16 amino acids. V shed 0 bases, J shed 4 bases, and the junction held 6 bases outside the gene matches. The CDR3 nucleotides are TGTGCCAGCTCACCACCGGGACAGGGTGTTGGCTATGGCTACACCTTC. Its protein is CASSPPGQGVGYGYTF.

This chain uses TRBV7-7 with TRBJ2-3; D unresolved. The CDR3 extends over 14 amino acids. Trimming removed 1 base from V and 5 bases from J, with 10 bases in between. Looked up from germline, CDR1 is SSHAT and CDR2 is FNYEAQ (reference sequence). The DNA of the CDR3 is TGTGCCAGCAGCTTAGGATCTCGAGGAGATACGCAGTATTTT. As protein: CASSLGSRGDTQYF.

This clone occurred a few times. The sample has other DNA sequences that encode this CDR3 too. Here the CDR3 DNA reads TGTGCCAGCAGTGGAGGGCCCGGAAACACCATATATTTT. Its protein is CASSGGPGNTIYF. The V and J genes are TRBV27 and TRBJ1-3; the D is unclear. In germline, CDR1 is MNHEY, CDR2 SMNVEV (reference sequence). With 5 bases removed from V and 4 bases from J, the gap between germline ends came to 9 bases. The CDR3 consists of 13 residues.

The gene calls are TRBV18 and TRBJ2-3; possible D gene TRBD2, 6 bases. Deletions cut 3 bases from V and 2 bases from J, with 12 bases between. From germline, CDR1 is KGHSH and CDR2 LQKENI. This CDR3 comprises 15 residues. The CDR3 nucleotides read TGTGCCAGCTCACCGCTACGGGAGCCCACAGATACGCAGTATTTT. It is translated as CASSPLREPTDTQYF.

The chain recombines TRBV5-8 with TRBJ1-1; 9 bases align to TRBD1. The CDR3 extends over 13 amino acids. Trimming took 4 bases from V and 4 from J; bases not matched to a gene: 2. Germline-derived CDR1 and CDR2 are SGHTS and YDEGEE. The CDR3 DNA follows: TGTGCCAGCAGCATGGACAGGGGCACTGAAGCTTTCTTT. Protein: CASSMDRGTEAFF.

The rearrangement joins TRBV18 to TRBJ2-7; D remains ambiguous. The germline CDR1 and CDR2 sequences are KGHSH and LQKENI. This CDR3 spans 12 amino acids. The germline V and J ends were trimmed by 5 bases and 0 bases, with 5 bases remaining between them. This CDR3 reads CASSTNSYEQYF. The CDR3 DNA reads as TGTGCCAGCTCAACGAACTCCTACGAGCAGTACTTC. The entire variable domain, with the rest obtained from reference TRBV18 and TRBJ2-7, is as follows: NAGVMQNPRHLVRRRGQEARLRCSPMKGHSHVYWYRQLPEEGLKFMVYLQKENIIDESGMPKERFSAEFPKEGPSILRIQQVVRGDSAAYFCASSTNSYEQYFGPGTRLTVT.

The rearrangement joins TRBV27 to TRBJ1-1; a weak D match, TRBD1 (6 bases). This CDR3 has 12 amino acids. CDR1 is MNHEY, CDR2 SMNVEV, per germline (reference sequence). Trimming took off 5 bases at V and 11 bases at J, with 15 bases between the two ends. CDR3 in DNA: TGTGCCAGCAGTATCCAACAGGGTGAGGCTTTCTTT. Translating it yields CASSIQQGEAFF.

This chain links TRBV4-1 with TRBJ2-3, with a possible D match to TRBD1 (5 bases). Per germline, CDR1 MGHRA and CDR2 YSYEKL. V lost 0 bases, J lost 1 base, and 11 bases lay in between. The CDR3 has 16 amino acids. The CDR3 nucleotides are TGCGCCAGCAGCCAAGACAGGGAACTGGGCACAGATACGCAGTATTTT. Translation: CASSQDRELGTDTQYF.

The V call is TRBV28, the J call TRBJ2-7, with 11 positions matching TRBD2. V was pared by 5 bases and J by 4 bases, with 4 bases of the junction left unmatched. The CDR3 spans 14 residues. CDR1 and CDR2 (germline): MDHEN, SYDVKM. The CDR3, as DNA: TGTGCCAGCAGTATACTAGCGGGAGCTTACGAGCAGTACTTC. Amino acid sequence: CASSILAGAYEQYF.

V is TRBV5-1 and J is TRBJ1-2, with D possibly TRBD1 on 5 matching bases. This CDR3 is built from 12 residues. Trimming pared 1 base from V and 7 bases from J, leaving 8 bases between. In germline, CDR1 is SGHRS, CDR2 YFSETQ. The CDR3 region is CASSLNGAGYTF. The CDR3 DNA reads as TGCGCCAGCAGCTTGAATGGGGCTGGCTACACCTTC.

The rearrangement links TRBV6-1 to TRBJ2-1; D might be TRBD2 (6 bases). V dropped 5 bases and J dropped 7 bases, with 15 bases sitting between them. The V gene's germline CDR1 is MNHNS and CDR2 SASEGT. This CDR3 contains 14 residues. CDR3 bases: TGTGCCAGCAGTTTCCGTCTAGCGCCAAATGAGCAGTTCTTC. Amino acid sequence: CASSFRLAPNEQFF.

The chain combines TRBV7-9 with TRBJ2-5; weak D call: TRBD2 (6 bases). V gave up 8 bases and J gave up 5 bases, with 12 bases separating them. CDR3 length: 12 residues. Germline CDR1 is SEHNR and CDR2 is FQNEAQ (reference sequence). The CDR3 DNA follows: TGTGCCAGCTCCCGGGACTGGGAGACCCAGTACTTC. It yields the protein CASSRDWETQYF. Full variable domain (outside the CDR3, taken from reference TRBV7-9 and TRBJ2-5): DTGVSQNPRHKITKRGQNVTFRCDPISEHNRLYWYRQTLGQGPEFLTYFQNEAQLEKSRLLSDRFSAERPKGSFSTLEIQRTEQGDSAMYLCASSRDWETQYFGPGTRLLVL.

The V call is TRBV28, the J call TRBJ2-7; D possibly uses TRBD1 or TRBD2 (5 bases each). Germline V gene data show CDR1 as MDHEN and CDR2 as SYDVKM. The germline V and J ends were trimmed by 1 base and 2 bases, with 12 bases remaining between them. The CDR3 runs 15 residues. This chain's CDR3 is CASSLSGTFTYEQYF. The CDR3 region has the DNA TGTGCCAGCAGTTTATCCGGGACGTTTACCTACGAGCAGTACTTC.

This chain links TRBV6-1 with TRBJ2-5, with TRBD2 matching 7 bases. This CDR3 has 14 residues. Trimming at V came to 5 bases and at J to 0 bases, leaving 3 bases not matched to a gene. Germline V gives CDR1 MNHNS, CDR2 SASEGT. The DNA for the CDR3 is TGTGCCAGCAGTCCGGGGGGTAACCAAGAGACCCAGTACTTC. This codes for CASSPGGNQETQYF.

This sequence joins TRBV7-9 and TRBJ2-3; D is undetermined. CDR1 is SEHNR and CDR2 is FQNEAQ in the germline V gene (reference sequence). This CDR3 has 13 residues. V lost 1 base to trimming and J lost 4 bases, with 6 bases between them. CDR3: CASSLGSADTQYF. CDR3 nucleotide sequence: TGTGCCAGCAGCTTAGGGTCCGCAGATACGCAGTATTTT.

This sequence joins TRBV4-1 and TRBJ2-7; TRBD1 aligns across 9 bases. The CDR3 is made up of 17 amino acids. Trimming at V came to 0 bases and at J to 5 bases, leaving 11 bases not matched to a gene. Germline CDR1 reads MGHRA; CDR2 reads YSYEKL. The CDR3 sequence is CASSQEVRDRASNEQYF. The CDR3 DNA sequence: TGCGCCAGCAGCCAAGAGGTCCGGGACAGGGCCAGTAACGAGCAGTACTTC.

V gene TRBV5-1 combines with J gene TRBJ2-7, with 8 bases fitting TRBD1. This CDR3 has 14 residues. V gave up 0 bases and J gave up 3 bases; unmatched junction bases: 2. Per germline, CDR1 SGHRS and CDR2 YFSETQ. The CDR3 loop is CASSLDGQGYEQYF. CDR3 bases: TGCGCCAGCAGCTTGGACGGACAGGGCTACGAGCAGTACTTC.

The J gene is TRBJ1-5, the V gene TRBV28, with 10 positions matching TRBD1. V lost 1 base, J lost 5 bases, and 2 bases stayed unmatched. CDR1 and CDR2 from the germline V gene are MDHEN and SYDVKM. The CDR3 totals 15 residues. As DNA, the CDR3 is TGTGCCAGCAGTTTATTAGGGACAGGGGATCAGCCCCAGCATTTT. Its translation is CASSLLGTGDQPQHF.

The J gene is TRBJ2-1, the V gene TRBV6-1, with a tentative D call TRBD2 (6 bases). There are 13 residues in the CDR3. Germline V gene data show CDR1 as MNHNS and CDR2 as SASEGT. Trimming stripped 6 bases from V and 0 bases from J, with 6 bases between. The CDR3 bases are TGTGCCAGCAGAGCGGGCTCCTACAATGAGCAGTTCTTC. Amino acids: CASRAGSYNEQFF.

V gene TRBV4-1 combines with J gene TRBJ2-5; D tentatively fits TRBD1 or TRBD2 (5 bases each). The CDR3 has 15 amino acids. CDR1 is MGHRA, CDR2 YSYEKL, per germline. V lost 4 bases to trimming and J lost 5 bases, with 17 bases between them. The CDR3 reads CASSRTGRPDETQYF. The CDR3 DNA reads as TGCGCCAGCAGCCGGACGGGACGTCCGGATGAGACCCAGTACTTC.

Turning to this clone: The same CDR3 arises from other DNA sequences in this sample as well. The rearrangement uses TRBV5-1 and TRBJ2-5; D unclear. The ends were cut back, 0 bases at V and 4 bases at J, with 7 bases in the middle. Germline values: CDR1 SGHRS, CDR2 YFSETQ. CDR3 size: 13 residues. The CDR3: CASSLGGRETQYF. The CDR3 nucleotides read TGCGCCAGCAGCTTGGGAGGCCGAGAGACCCAGTACTTC.